The 9 T cell receptor beta chains below all came from one sample that was sequenced in a study of CXCR3 chemokines and chemotherapy response in bladder cancer. TCRdb processed the PCR reads anew with MiXCR; each CDR3 protein has one entry. The sample has roughly 5,000 distinct CDR3 sequences, approximately 15% seen once. Sample collection was performed from a patient whose treatment included neoadjuvant chemotherapy. Source of these receptors: a human donor with bladder cancer that responded to neoadjuvant chemotherapy.

This clonotype is medium-sized. This chain connects TRBV7-2 to TRBJ2-3; D remains unclear. Trimming cost V 2 bases and J 0 bases, with 9 bases left between them. CDR3 size: 15 residues. Germline CDR1 SGHTA, CDR2 FQGNSA. In DNA form, the CDR3 reads TGTGCCAGCAGCTTACGCGGACGTAGCACAGATACGCAGTATTTT. Amino acids: CASSLRGRSTDTQYF.

There are many counts of this clonotype. V gene TRBV20-1 combines with J gene TRBJ1-2; D not certain. CDR1 is DFQATT and CDR2 is SNEGSKA in the germline V gene (reference sequence). Trimming pared 3 bases from V and 6 bases from J, leaving 2 bases between. The CDR3 runs to 9 residues. The CDR3 loop reads CSASDGYTF. In DNA, the CDR3 is TGCAGTGCTAGTGATGGCTACACCTTC.

J is TRBJ2-2 and V is TRBV7-3; D is undetermined. Trimming removed 2 bases at V and 1 base at J, with 5 bases between. The CDR3 has 14 residues. Germline V gene data show CDR1 as SGHTA and CDR2 as FQGTGA. For the CDR3, the DNA is TGTGCCAGCAGCTTACTCTGGAACACCGGGGAGCTGTTTTTT. As protein: CASSLLWNTGELFF. The full variable domain, with the rest looked up from reference TRBV7-3 and TRBJ2-2, is GAGVSQTPSNKVTEKGKYVELRCDPISGHTALYWYRQSLGQGPEFLIYFQGTGAADDSGLPNDRFFAVRPEGSVSTLKIQRTERGDSAVYLCASSLLWNTGELFFGEGSRLTVL.

This clonotype has only a few counts. DNA for the CDR3: TGTGCCAGCAGTTTAACTAGCGGGAGTAACCATGAGCAGTTCTTC. Protein: CASSLTSGSNHEQFF. This chain connects TRBV27 to TRBJ2-1, with TRBD2 matching 11 bases. Losses at the gene ends were 2 bases for V and 8 bases for J; bases not matched to a gene: 5. The germline V gene has CDR1 MNHEY and CDR2 SMNVEV (reference sequence). The CDR3 extends over 15 amino acids.

By proportion, this clonotype is large. The chain employs TRBV10-3 and TRBJ2-3, with 7 bases fitting TRBD1. This CDR3 contains 14 residues. V lost 9 bases and J lost 1; bases outside the gene matches: 7. Germline CDR1 reads ENHRY; CDR2 reads SYGVKD. CDR3 sequence (DNA): TGTGCCATTAACAGGGGTGGTGGCACAGATACGCAGTATTTT. Protein: CAINRGGGTDTQYF.

In its sample, this clonotype ranks as large (0.1 to 1%). V usage is TRBV29-1 and J usage is TRBJ2-1; TRBD1 is a possible D gene (6 bases). Germline CDR1 SQVTM, CDR2 ANQGSEA. Trimming shortened V by 5 bases and J by 4 bases, and 21 bases separated the two germline ends. The CDR3 covers 16 residues. CDR3 in amino acids: CSVCEGWTALYNEQFF. In nucleotides, the CDR3 is TGCAGCGTTTGTGAAGGATGGACAGCCCTTTACAATGAGCAGTTCTTC.

This clonotype has a count of ten or more. This rearrangement joins TRBV11-2 to TRBJ2-1, with 10 bases that match TRBD2. The junction had 3 bases not matched to a gene; V was cut back by 6 bases and J by 7 bases. The CDR3 covers 13 residues. Looked up from germline, CDR1 is SGHAT and CDR2 is FQNNGV. Here the CDR3 DNA reads TGTGCCAGCAGAGCGGGAGGGCGAAATGAGCAGTTCTTC. Amino acids: CASRAGGRNEQFF.

This clonotype is termed medium-sized. This chain joins TRBV7-2 and TRBJ2-2; the match to TRBD2 covers 9 bases. V lost 7 bases, J lost 4 bases, and 22 bases stayed unmatched. The germline V gene has CDR1 SGHTA and CDR2 FQGNSA. The CDR3 spans 20 residues. DNA for the CDR3: TGTGCCAGCACCCGGAGAGGGTTAGCGGGGGCGTACGGTTTCACCGGGGAGCTGTTTTTT. It encodes CASTRRGLAGAYGFTGELFF.

This clonotype was found a few times. A far larger clone is only one base removed, so a read error is likely. The chain couples TRBV6-6 to TRBJ2-1; D is ambiguous. Trimming removed 6 bases from V and 10 bases from J, with 16 bases in between. The CDR3 runs to 13 residues. Germline V lookup: CDR1 MNHNY, CDR2 SVGAGI (reference sequence). CDR3 residues: CASSRPPGYEQFF. The CDR3, as DNA: TGTGCCAGCAGCCGCCCCCCGGGCTACGAGCAGTTCTTC.